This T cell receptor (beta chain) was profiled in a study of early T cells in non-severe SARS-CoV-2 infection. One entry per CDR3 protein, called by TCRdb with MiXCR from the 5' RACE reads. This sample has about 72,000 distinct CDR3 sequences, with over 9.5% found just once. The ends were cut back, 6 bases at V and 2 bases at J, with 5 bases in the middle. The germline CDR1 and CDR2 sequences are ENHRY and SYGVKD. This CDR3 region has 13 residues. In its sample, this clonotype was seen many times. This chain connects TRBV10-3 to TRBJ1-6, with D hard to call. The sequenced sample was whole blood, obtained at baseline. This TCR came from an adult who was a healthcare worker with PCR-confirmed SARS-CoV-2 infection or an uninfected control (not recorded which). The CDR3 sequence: CAIRDTYNSPLHF. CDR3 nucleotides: TGTGCCATCAGGGATACCTATAATTCACCCCTCCACTTT.